This T cell receptor beta chain was sequenced during a study of blood T cells in healthy people across ages. Study-level information: There was about one barcoded beta molecule captured by template switching per two T cells.

Then a second PCR, running roughly 7 to 11 cycles, was carried out with a sample-barcoded 5' primer and a J-beta primer mix. Every single cDNA molecule received a tag from a template-switch adaptor with 12 random nucleotides. TCRdb fed the 5' RACE reads into MiXCR, producing one record per CDR3 protein. The profile shows over a million distinct CDR3 sequences, under 55% of them singletons. CDR1 is DFQATT and CDR2 is SNEGSKA in the germline V gene (reference sequence). The V and J ends lost 2 bases and 7 bases, in that order; junction bases with no gene match: 8. This CDR3 region has 15 residues. The chain joins TRBV20-1 to TRBJ2-2, with TRBD1 identical over 9 bases. What was sequenced was blood. The sequence was collected from a woman younger than 35 in good health. The CDR3 region has the DNA TGCAGTGCTAGAACCGCCGGGACAGGGTACGGGGAGCTGTTTTTT. Its translation is CSARTAGTGYGELFF.